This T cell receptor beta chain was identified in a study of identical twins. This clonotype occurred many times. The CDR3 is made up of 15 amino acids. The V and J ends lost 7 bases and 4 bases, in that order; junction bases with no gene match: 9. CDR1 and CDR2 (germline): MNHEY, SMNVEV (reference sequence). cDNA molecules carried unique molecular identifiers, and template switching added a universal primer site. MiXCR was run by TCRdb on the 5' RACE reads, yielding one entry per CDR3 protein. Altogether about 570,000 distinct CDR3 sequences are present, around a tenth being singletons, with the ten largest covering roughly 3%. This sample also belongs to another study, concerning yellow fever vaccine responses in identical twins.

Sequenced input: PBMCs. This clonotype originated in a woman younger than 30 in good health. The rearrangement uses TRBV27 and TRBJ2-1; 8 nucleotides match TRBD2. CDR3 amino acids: CASTSLASGYNEQFF. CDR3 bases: TGTGCCAGCACTTCGCTCGCTAGCGGGTACAATGAGCAGTTCTTC.